Below, 4 T cell receptor beta chains from the same sample are listed, as sequenced in a study of T cells in Graves' hyperthyroidism and ophthalmopathy. The CDR3 regions of TCR beta were amplified from RNA transcripts. When the TCR CDR3 underwent first-round RT-PCR, the HTBI primer set was used. TCRdb used MiXCR to reprocess the multiplex PCR reads, holding one entry per CDR3 protein. Of hundreds of thousands of distinct CDR3 sequences detected, nearly 15% appear once; the ten largest clones hold roughly a fifth. The specimen sequenced was blood. The receptors here all came from a woman in her sixties or seventies with Graves' ophthalmopathy.

This clonotype came up many times. J is TRBJ1-2 and V is TRBV15; D is possibly TRBD1 (5 bases). Deletions cut 0 bases from V and 4 bases from J, with 21 bases between. Germline V lookup: CDR1 LNHNV, CDR2 YYDKDF (reference sequence). The CDR3 has 18 residues. In DNA form, the CDR3 reads TGTGCCACCAGCAGAGATGGTCGGGCTGAATCCGGGGGCTATGGCTACACCTTC. Its protein product is CATSRDGRAESGGYGYTF.

This clonotype was observed a few times. The chain is built from TRBV10-1 and TRBJ2-1; TRBD2 agrees at 16 bases. Germline-derived CDR1 and CDR2 are WNHNN and SYGVQD (reference sequence). CDR3 length equals 17 residues. V was clipped by 8 bases and J by 8 bases; unmatched bases: 12. In DNA form, the CDR3 reads TGCGCCAGCGGACCGGGACTAGCGGGAGGGCCTTGGGATGAGCAGTTCTTC. Residues: CASGPGLAGGPWDEQFF.

This clonotype was observed at least ten times. The gene calls are TRBV28 and TRBJ1-5, with D possibly TRBD1 on 5 matching bases. V was pared by 6 bases and J by 4 bases, with 19 bases between. Germline V gene lookup returns CDR1 MDHEN and CDR2 SYDVKM. The CDR3 is 16 amino acids. The CDR3 loop reads CASRTDQGVRNQPQHF. CDR3 sequence (DNA): TGTGCCAGCAGGACGGACCAGGGTGTCAGGAATCAGCCCCAGCATTTT.

This clonotype appeared many times. The chain joins TRBV20-1 to TRBJ2-2; no firm D call. Germline V CDR1 and CDR2: DFQATT, SNEGSKA (reference sequence). Trimming took 0 bases from V and 10 from J, leaving 9 bases between them. The CDR3 contains 12 residues. CDR3 coding DNA: TGCAGTGCTAGAGAGGACGGCGTGGAGCTGTTTTTT. The encoded protein is CSAREDGVELFF.